What follows are 7 T cell receptor beta chains derived from one specimen sequenced in a study of CD8+CD57+ T cells in acquired aplastic anemia. All sequencing subjects had displayed CD8+CD57+ cell expansion on flow cytometry. Profiles of TCR beta VDJ and CDR3 were generated from a genomic DNA template. TCRdb reanalysed the reads using MiXCR and keeps one entry per CDR3 protein. The sample comprises some 170,000 distinct CDR3 sequences, 71% of which are singletons, and 35% to 60% rests with the top ten. The material sequenced was sorted CD4+, CD8+, or CD8+CD57+ T cells (not recorded which) from PBMCs. The receptors originated from a human donor with aplastic anemia.

This chain uses TRBV2 with TRBJ1-1; 10 bases line up with TRBD1. Germline V gene sequence: CDR1 SNHLY, CDR2 FYNNEI. With V trimmed by 6 bases and J by 6 bases, 1 base remained unmatched. This CDR3 region has 12 residues. CDR3 bases: TGTGCCAGCAGCGACAGGGGGCCTGAAGCTTTCTTT. Protein sequence: CASSDRGPEAFF.

This chain connects TRBV20-1 to TRBJ2-5; TRBD2 aligns across 7 bases. This CDR3 contains 14 residues. J lost 5 bases, V lost 4 bases, and 10 bases had no gene match. CDR1 is DFQATT and CDR2 is SNEGSKA in the germline V gene (reference sequence). CDR3 DNA: TGCAGTGCTACCCCCGGCGGGAGTCTTGAGACCCAGTACTTC. This encodes CSATPGGSLETQYF.

For this clonotype: The junction and the germline gene differ at one end; a read error may be behind it. J is TRBJ2-5 and V is TRBV15; D is tentatively TRBD1 or TRBD2 (5 bases each). CDR3 length equals 14 residues. CDR1 is LNHNV, CDR2 YYDKDF, per germline (reference sequence). This CDR3 is CASSQRGVQETQYF. CDR3 sequence (DNA): TGTGCCAGCAGCCAAAGAGGGGTCCAAGAGACCCAGTACTTC.

This clonotype was observed at least ten times. V is TRBV5-1 and J is TRBJ2-7; D is unclear. The CDR3 contains 12 residues. V was pared by 3 bases and J by 1 base, with 5 bases between. Germline V gene lookup returns CDR1 SGHRS and CDR2 YFSETQ. CDR3 DNA sequence: TGCGCCAGCAGCTCCCGATCCTACGAGCAGTACTTC. It codes for CASSSRSYEQYF.

V is TRBV7-9 and J is TRBJ2-1; D ambiguous. Looked up from germline, CDR1 is SEHNR and CDR2 is FQNEAQ (reference sequence). V lost 3 bases and J lost 8, with 17 bases in between. The CDR3 totals 15 residues. CDR3 residues: CASSLINLSGDEQFF. CDR3 DNA: TGTGCCAGCAGCTTGATTAATCTAAGTGGCGATGAGCAGTTCTTC.

As concerns this clonotype: An end of the junction does not agree with germline; a read error may underlie this. The rearrangement links TRBV5-1 to TRBJ2-7, with D hard to call. The CDR3 spans 10 residues. Germline CDR1 SGHRS, CDR2 YFSETQ. CDR3 nucleotides: TGCGCCAGCAGCCCCCCCCCTGCCCACTTC. Protein sequence: CASSPPPAHF.

V is TRBV5-1 and J is TRBJ1-1; D is unresolved. The CDR3 consists of 15 residues. Germline CDR1 SGHRS, CDR2 YFSETQ. V was clipped by 5 bases and J by 3 bases, with 17 bases between them. CDR3 nucleotide sequence: TGCGCCAGCAGGCTTGCCCCCCGTGACGACACTGAAGCTTTCTTT. It is translated as CASRLAPRDDTEAFF.